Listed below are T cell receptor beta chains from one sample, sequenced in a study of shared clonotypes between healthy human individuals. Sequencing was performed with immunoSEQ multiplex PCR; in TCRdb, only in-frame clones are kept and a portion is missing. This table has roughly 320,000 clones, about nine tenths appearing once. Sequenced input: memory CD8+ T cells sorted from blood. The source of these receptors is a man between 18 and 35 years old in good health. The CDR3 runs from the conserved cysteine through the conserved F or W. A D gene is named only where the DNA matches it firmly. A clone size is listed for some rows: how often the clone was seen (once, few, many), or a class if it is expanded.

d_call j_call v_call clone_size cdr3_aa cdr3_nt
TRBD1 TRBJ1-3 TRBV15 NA CATSRGWDRAISGNTIYF TGTGCCACCAGCAGAGGATGGGACAGGGCAATCTCTGGAAACACCATATATTTT
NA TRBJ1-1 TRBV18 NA CASSPLRAAYNTEAFF TGTGCCAGCTCACCCCTCCGGGCCGCCTACAACACTGAAGCTTTCTTT
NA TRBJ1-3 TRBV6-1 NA CASSDVLSGNTIYF TGTGCCAGCAGTGATGTTCTCTCTGGAAACACCATATATTTT
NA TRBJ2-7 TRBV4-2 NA CASSQDWESYEQYF TGTGCCAGCAGCCAAGATTGGGAATCCTACGAGCAGTACTTC
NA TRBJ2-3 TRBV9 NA CASSGIDGGGTDTQYF TGTGCCAGCAGCGGGATAGACGGGGGCGGGACAGATACGCAGTATTTT
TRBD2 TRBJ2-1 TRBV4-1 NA CASSQTRGGVDEQFF TGCGCCAGCAGCCAGACCCGGGGGGGAGTCGATGAGCAGTTCTTC
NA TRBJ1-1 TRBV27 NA CASSAFTGTEAFF TGTGCCAGCAGTGCCTTTACAGGGACTGAAGCTTTCTTT
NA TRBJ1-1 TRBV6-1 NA CASRTGTTNTEAFF TGTGCCAGCAGGACAGGCACCACGAACACTGAAGCTTTCTTT
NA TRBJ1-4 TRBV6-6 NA CASTGQLGKLFF TGTGCCAGCACCGGACAGTTGGGAAAACTGTTTTTT
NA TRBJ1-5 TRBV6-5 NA CASSYGSGNQPQHF TGTGCCAGCAGTTACGGGAGTGGCAATCAGCCCCAGCATTTT
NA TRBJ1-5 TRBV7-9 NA CASSSSSDPPNQPQHF TGTGCCAGCAGCTCTAGCTCCGACCCCCCAAATCAGCCCCAGCATTTT
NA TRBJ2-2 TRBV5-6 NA CASTEFMYTGELFF TGTGCCAGCACCGAATTTATGTACACCGGGGAGCTGTTTTTT
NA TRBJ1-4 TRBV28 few CASSLLQGLANEKLFF TGTGCCAGCAGTCTCCTACAGGGACTAGCTAATGAAAAACTGTTTTTT
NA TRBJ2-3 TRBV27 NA CASSTTDTQYF TGTGCCAGCAGCACCACAGATACGCAGTATTTT
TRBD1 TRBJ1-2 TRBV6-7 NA CASSYSSGGDYGYTF TGTGCCAGCAGTTACTCGTCAGGGGGTGATTATGGCTACACCTTC
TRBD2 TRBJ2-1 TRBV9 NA CASSVEGGLPYNEQFF TGTGCCAGCAGCGTAGAGGGAGGGCTGCCTTACAATGAGCAGTTCTTC
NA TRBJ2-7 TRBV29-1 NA CSVEGGDISYEQYF TGCAGCGTTGAAGGGGGAGACATCTCCTACGAGCAGTACTTC